These 10 T cell receptor beta chains share one sample of origin, sequenced in a study of blood T cell repertoires in COVID-19. Method: immunoSEQ multiplex PCR; TCRdb's copy keeps in-frame clones and lacks some. The sample lists about 140,000 clones, around 76% seen once, with under 15% in the top ten. Sequencing used peripheral blood. These receptors were obtained from a man aged 80 or over with acute or convalescent COVID-19.

The rearrangement uses TRBV28 and TRBJ1-2, with TRBD1 matching over 7 bases. With V trimmed by 6 bases and J by 2 bases, 9 bases remained unmatched. This CDR3 region has 15 residues. Germline-derived CDR1 and CDR2 are MDHEN and SYDVKM. The chain's CDR3 is CASRPGGWGNYGYTF. For the CDR3, the DNA is TGTGCCAGCAGGCCAGGGGGTTGGGGCAACTATGGCTACACCTTC.

V gene TRBV7-2 combines with J gene TRBJ2-5, with 8 nucleotides matching TRBD1. V lost 0 bases to trimming and J lost 4 bases; unmatched junction nucleotides: 7. CDR1 is SGHTA, CDR2 FQGNSA, per germline. This CDR3 has 16 amino acids. In DNA, the CDR3 is TGTGCCAGCAGCTTAGCCCGGACAGGGTATAGAGAGACCCAGTACTTC. The encoded protein is CASSLARTGYRETQYF. The full variable domain, its missing parts supplied by reference TRBV7-2 and TRBJ2-5, is GAGVSQSPSNKVTEKGKDVELRCDPISGHTALYWYRQSLGQGLEFLIYFQGNSAPDKSGLPSDRFSAERTGGSVSTLTIQRTQQEDSAVYLCASSLARTGYRETQYFGPGTRLLVL.

The V and J genes are TRBV7-3 and TRBJ1-1; D might be TRBD1 (5 bases). Germline V gives CDR1 SGHTA, CDR2 FQGTGA. The length of the CDR3 is 13 residues. The V and J ends lost 1 base and 10 bases respectively, with 13 bases between them. CDR3 sequence reads: CASSLKAGGRAFF. Here the CDR3 DNA reads TGTGCCAGCAGCTTAAAGGCCGGGGGACGAGCTTTCTTT.

This clone occurred a few times. The rearrangement links TRBV18 to TRBJ2-2; perhaps TRBD1 as D (5 bases). Germline V gives CDR1 KGHSH, CDR2 LQKENI. Trimming took off 3 bases at V and 0 bases at J, with 11 bases between the two ends. The CDR3 is made up of 16 amino acids. CDR3 in DNA: TGTGCCAGCTCACCGCAGGGTCTTGCGAACACCGGGGAGCTGTTTTTT. Translation: CASSPQGLANTGELFF.

The chain combines TRBV7-2 with TRBJ2-7, with TRBD2 matching 8 bases. The CDR3 contains 16 residues. The V gene end was trimmed by 5 bases and the J gene end by 2 bases; junction bases not matched to a gene: 11. The V gene's germline CDR1 is SGHTA and CDR2 FQGNSA. CDR3 bases: TGTGCCAGCAGCCCGGGAGGGACTTCTATTCCCTACGAGCAGTACTTC. It yields the protein CASSPGGTSIPYEQYF.

The J gene is TRBJ2-5, the V gene TRBV5-1, with D possibly TRBD1 on 5 matching bases. CDR1 is SGHRS and CDR2 is YFSETQ in the germline V gene. CDR3 length: 13 amino acids. V was trimmed by 0 bases and J by 5 bases, leaving 8 bases between them. The CDR3 DNA sequence: TGCGCCAGCAGCTTGGGTGCAGGGGAGACCCAGTACTTC. Translation: CASSLGAGETQYF.

This chain connects TRBV7-2 to TRBJ1-2; TRBD1 aligns across 9 bases. The CDR3 runs to 15 residues. Germline lookup yields CDR1 SGHTA and CDR2 FQGNSA. V was clipped by 3 bases and J by 5 bases; unmatched bases: 7. CDR3 amino acids: CASSLSTGGRYGYTF. In nucleotides, the CDR3 is TGTGCCAGCAGCTTGTCGACAGGGGGGAGATATGGCTACACCTTC.

About this clone itself: At one boundary the junction diverges from the germline segment, which might be a read error. This chain links TRBV7-7 with TRBJ2-5, with 8 bases lining up with TRBD2. This CDR3 has 15 amino acids. Germline CDR1 is SSHAT and CDR2 is FNYEAQ (reference sequence). CDR3 sequence (DNA): TGTGCTAGCAGCTTAGCAAATCGGGGGGGAGAGACCCAGTACTTC. Protein: CASSLANRGGETQYF.

V usage is TRBV5-1 and J usage is TRBJ2-3; D is unclear. The V end was cut by 0 bases, the J end by 6 bases, with 11 bases between. The germline gives CDR1 SGHRS, CDR2 YFSETQ. This CDR3 has 14 residues. The chain's CDR3 is CASSLGHTGDTQYF. In nucleotides, the CDR3 is TGCGCCAGCAGCTTGGGTCACACCGGGGATACGCAGTATTTT.

This chain uses TRBV7-2 with TRBJ1-1, with D possibly matching TRBD1 (5 bases). Trimming removed 5 bases from V and 1 base from J, with 8 bases in between. The CDR3 totals 13 residues. Germline loops: CDR1 SGHTA, CDR2 FQGNSA. The CDR3 DNA sequence: TGTGCCAGCAGCACAGGACAGAACACTGAAGCTTTCTTT. Its protein product is CASSTGQNTEAFF.